The sequence of this T cell receptor (beta chain) was determined in a study of shared clonotypes between healthy human individuals. In the study overall: Per-donor plates numbered three CD4 naive, three CD4 memory, two CD8 naive and one CD8 memory.

In the CD4+ fraction, cells were divided into CD45RA+ naive and CD45RA-negative memory subsets. Trimming took off 2 bases at V and 3 bases at J, with 10 bases between the two ends. CDR3 length: 15 residues. CDR1 is MGHRA, CDR2 YSYEKL, per germline. General study findings and limits: Roughly 4.6% of naive CD4 clonotypes were common to a handful of donors.

Profiled with immunoSEQ multiplex PCR; TCRdb holds only in-frame clones, not every one. The table lists some 2,500,000 clones, 93% of them singletons. This clone appeared a few times. Its cognate antigen is unknown. The source is a man younger than 35 in good health. Some clones in this sample may be carry-over from other donors' samples. Sequencing was carried out using naive CD4+ T cells from PBMCs. Subset noted: CD45RA+ positively selected. This rearrangement joins TRBV4-1 to TRBJ1-4, with D uncertain. For the CDR3, the DNA is TGCGCCAGCAGCCAAAACCGGAGGGCTAATGAAAAACTGTTTTTT. Translating it yields CASSQNRRANEKLFF.